This TCR beta chain was profiled in a study of T cell clones after liver transplantation. Study context: TCRbeta sequencing after a pre-transplant mixed lymphocyte reaction identified graft-donor-reactive clones, later tracked in post-transplant blood. Blood was drawn pre-transplant, before withdrawal, and after full or failed withdrawal.

The CDR3 contains 16 residues. V was clipped by 4 bases and J by 0 bases; unmatched bases: 8. Germline CDR1 reads GTSNPN; CDR2 reads SVGIG (reference sequence). Libraries were prepared by immunoSEQ multiplex PCR; TCRdb keeps only in-frame clonotypes and omits some of them. The sample has fewer than 85,000 clones, 80% seen once. The sample consisted of CD4+ T cells from blood, taken 12 months after liver transplant. The chain combines TRBV30 with TRBJ2-7, with 11 nucleotides matching TRBD2. This clonotype originated in a human patient who received a liver transplant. The T cells may come from the graft donor. The CDR3 nucleotides are TGTGCCTGGAATCCCCGACTAGCGGGAATCTCCTACGAGCAGTACTTC. Protein product: CAWNPRLAGISYEQYF.